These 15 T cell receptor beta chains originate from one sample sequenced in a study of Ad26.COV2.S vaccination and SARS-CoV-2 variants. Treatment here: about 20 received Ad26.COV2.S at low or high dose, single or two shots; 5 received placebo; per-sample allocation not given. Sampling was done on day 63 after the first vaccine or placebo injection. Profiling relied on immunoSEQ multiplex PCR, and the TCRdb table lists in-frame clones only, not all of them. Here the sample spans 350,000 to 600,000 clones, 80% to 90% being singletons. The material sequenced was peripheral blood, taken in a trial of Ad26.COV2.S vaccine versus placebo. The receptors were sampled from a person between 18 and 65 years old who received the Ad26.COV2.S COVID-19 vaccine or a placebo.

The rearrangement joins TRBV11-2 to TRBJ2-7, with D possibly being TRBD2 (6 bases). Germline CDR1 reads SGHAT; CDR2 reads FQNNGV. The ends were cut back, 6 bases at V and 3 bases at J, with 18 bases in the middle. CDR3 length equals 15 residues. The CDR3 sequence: CASRDSGGDIYEQYF. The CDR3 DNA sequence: TGTGCCAGCAGGGATTCCGGGGGAGACATCTACGAGCAGTACTTC.

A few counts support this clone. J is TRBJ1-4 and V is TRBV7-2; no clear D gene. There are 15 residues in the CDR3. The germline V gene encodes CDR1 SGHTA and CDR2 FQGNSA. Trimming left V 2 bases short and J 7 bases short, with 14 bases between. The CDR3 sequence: CASSLSPGVGEKLFF. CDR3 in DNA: TGTGCCAGCAGCTTATCCCCGGGAGTCGGTGAAAAACTGTTTTTT. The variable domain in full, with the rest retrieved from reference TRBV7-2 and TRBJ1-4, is GAGVSQSPSNKVTEKGKDVELRCDPISGHTALYWYRQSLGQGLEFLIYFQGNSAPDKSGLPSDRFSAERTGGSVSTLTIQRTQQEDSAVYLCASSLSPGVGEKLFFGSGTQLSVL.

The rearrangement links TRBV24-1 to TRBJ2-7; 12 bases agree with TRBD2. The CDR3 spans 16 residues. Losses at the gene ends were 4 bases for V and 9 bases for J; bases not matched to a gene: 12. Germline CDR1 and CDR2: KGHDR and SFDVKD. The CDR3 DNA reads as TGTGCCACCAGTGACGACGGGACTAGCGGGTGGACCGCGCAGTACTTC. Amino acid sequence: CATSDDGTSGWTAQYF.

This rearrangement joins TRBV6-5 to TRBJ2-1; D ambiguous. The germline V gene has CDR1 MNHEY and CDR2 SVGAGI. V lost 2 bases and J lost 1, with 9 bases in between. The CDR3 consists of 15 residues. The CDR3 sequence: CASSYVAASYNEQFF. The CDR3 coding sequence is TGTGCCAGCAGTTACGTCGCGGCGTCCTACAATGAGCAGTTCTTC.

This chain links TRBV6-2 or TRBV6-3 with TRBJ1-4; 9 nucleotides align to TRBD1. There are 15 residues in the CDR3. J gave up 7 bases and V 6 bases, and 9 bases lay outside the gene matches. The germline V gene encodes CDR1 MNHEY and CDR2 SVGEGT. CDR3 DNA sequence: TGTGCCAGCAGCCAAACAGGGGGCTTGAGTGAAAAACTGTTTTTT. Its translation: CASSQTGGLSEKLFF.

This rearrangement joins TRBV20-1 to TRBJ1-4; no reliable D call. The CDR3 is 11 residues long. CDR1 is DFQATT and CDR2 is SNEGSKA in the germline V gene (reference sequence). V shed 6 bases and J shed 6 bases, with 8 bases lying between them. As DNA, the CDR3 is TGCAGTGCCGTCCGGCATGAAAAACTGTTTTTT. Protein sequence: CSAVRHEKLFF.

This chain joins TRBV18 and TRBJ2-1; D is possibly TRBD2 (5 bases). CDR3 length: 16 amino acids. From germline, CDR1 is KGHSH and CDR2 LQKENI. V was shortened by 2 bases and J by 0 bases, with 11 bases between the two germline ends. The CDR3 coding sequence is TGTGCCAGCTCACCAGGTGTGACTATCTCCTACAATGAGCAGTTCTTC. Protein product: CASSPGVTISYNEQFF.

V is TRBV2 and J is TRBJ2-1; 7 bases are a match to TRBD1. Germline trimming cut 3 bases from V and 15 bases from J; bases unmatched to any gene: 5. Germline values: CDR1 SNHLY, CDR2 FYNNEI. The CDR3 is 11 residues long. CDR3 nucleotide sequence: TGTGCCAGCAGTGACGTAGGGGGCGTGTTCTTC. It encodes CASSDVGGVFF.

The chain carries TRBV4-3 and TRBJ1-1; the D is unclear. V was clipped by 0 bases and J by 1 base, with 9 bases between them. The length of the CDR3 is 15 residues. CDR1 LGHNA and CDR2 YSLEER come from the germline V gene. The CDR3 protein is CASSQDISANTEAFF. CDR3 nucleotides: TGCGCCAGCAGCCAAGATATTTCGGCGAACACTGAAGCTTTCTTT.

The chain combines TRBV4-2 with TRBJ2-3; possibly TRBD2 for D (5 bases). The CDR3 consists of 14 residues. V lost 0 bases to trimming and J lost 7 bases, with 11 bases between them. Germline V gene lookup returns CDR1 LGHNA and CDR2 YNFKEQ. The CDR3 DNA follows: TGTGCCAGCAGCCAAGAAGAGGGCAGAAATACGCAGTATTTT. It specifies CASSQEEGRNTQYF.

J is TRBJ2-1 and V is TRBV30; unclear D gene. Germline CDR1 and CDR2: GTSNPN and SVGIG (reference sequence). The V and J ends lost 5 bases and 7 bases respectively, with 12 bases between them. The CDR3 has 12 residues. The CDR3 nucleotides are TGTGCCTGGGGCTGGATGGGGAATGAGCAGTTCTTC. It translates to CAWGWMGNEQFF.

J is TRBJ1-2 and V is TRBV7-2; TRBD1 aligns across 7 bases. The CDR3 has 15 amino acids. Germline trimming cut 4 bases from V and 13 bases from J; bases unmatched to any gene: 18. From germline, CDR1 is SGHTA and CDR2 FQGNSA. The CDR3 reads CASSSYRGQAPSSTF. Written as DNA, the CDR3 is TGTGCCAGCAGCTCCTACCGAGGACAGGCCCCCTCTTCCACCTTC.

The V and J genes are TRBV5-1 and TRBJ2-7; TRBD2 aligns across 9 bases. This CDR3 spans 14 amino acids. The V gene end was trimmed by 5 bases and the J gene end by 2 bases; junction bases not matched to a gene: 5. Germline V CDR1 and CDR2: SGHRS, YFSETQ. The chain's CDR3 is CASRPGTSTYEQYF. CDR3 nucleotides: TGCGCCAGCAGACCCGGGACTAGCACCTACGAGCAGTACTTC.

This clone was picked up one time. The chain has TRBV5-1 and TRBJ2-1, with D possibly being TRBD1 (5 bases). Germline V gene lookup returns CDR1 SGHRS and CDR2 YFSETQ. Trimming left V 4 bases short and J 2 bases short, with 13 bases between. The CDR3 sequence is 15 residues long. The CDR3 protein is CASSPIQGTYNEQFF. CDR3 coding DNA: TGCGCCAGCAGCCCGATCCAGGGTACCTACAATGAGCAGTTCTTC.

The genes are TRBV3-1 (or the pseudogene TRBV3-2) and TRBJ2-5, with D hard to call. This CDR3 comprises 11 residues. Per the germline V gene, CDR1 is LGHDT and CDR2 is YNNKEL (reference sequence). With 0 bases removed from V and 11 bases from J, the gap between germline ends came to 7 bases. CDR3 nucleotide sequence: TGTGCCAGCAGCCAAGAGGGATTGCAGTACTTC. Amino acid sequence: CASSQEGLQYF.